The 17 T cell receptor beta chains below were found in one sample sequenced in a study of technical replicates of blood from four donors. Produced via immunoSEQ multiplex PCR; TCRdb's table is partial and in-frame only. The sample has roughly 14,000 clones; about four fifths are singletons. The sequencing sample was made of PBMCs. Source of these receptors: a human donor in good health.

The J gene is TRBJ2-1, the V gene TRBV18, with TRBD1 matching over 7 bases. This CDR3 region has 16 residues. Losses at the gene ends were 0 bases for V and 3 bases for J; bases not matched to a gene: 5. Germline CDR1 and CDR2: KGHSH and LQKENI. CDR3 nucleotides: TGTGCCAGCTCACCACCCGGGACAGACCTCTACAATGAGCAGTTCTTC. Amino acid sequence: CASSPPGTDLYNEQFF.

The CDR3 is CASSMTGGDTQYF. As DNA, the CDR3 is TGTGCCAGCAGCATGACAGGGGGAGATACGCAGTATTTT. The chain links TRBV7-2 to TRBJ2-3; 9 nucleotides agree with TRBD1. The CDR3 consists of 13 residues. Germline V gene sequence: CDR1 SGHTA, CDR2 FQGNSA. The junction had 2 bases not matched to a gene; V was cut back by 5 bases and J by 5 bases.

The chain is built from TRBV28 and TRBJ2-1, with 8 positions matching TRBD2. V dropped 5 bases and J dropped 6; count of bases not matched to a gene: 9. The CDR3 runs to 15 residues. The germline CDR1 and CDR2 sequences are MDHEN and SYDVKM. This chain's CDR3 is CASSGPGGLGNEQFF. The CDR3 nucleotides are TGTGCCAGCAGTGGTCCGGGAGGGTTGGGCAATGAGCAGTTCTTC.

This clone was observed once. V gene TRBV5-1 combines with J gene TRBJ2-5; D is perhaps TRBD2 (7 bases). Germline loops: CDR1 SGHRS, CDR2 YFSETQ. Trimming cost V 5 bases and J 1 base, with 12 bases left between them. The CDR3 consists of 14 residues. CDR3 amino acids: CASREGGSQETQYF. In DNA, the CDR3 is TGCGCCAGCAGGGAGGGGGGGAGCCAAGAGACCCAGTACTTC. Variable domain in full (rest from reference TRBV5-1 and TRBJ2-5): KAGVTQTPRYLIKTRGQQVTLSCSPISGHRSVSWYQQTPGQGLQFLFEYFSETQRNKGNFPGRFSGRQFSNSRSEMNVSTLELGDSALYLCASREGGSQETQYFGPGTRLLVL.

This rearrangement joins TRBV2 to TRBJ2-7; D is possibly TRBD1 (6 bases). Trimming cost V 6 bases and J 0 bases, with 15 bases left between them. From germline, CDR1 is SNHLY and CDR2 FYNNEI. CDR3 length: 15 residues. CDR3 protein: CASRARRGFSYEQYF. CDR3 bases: TGTGCCAGCAGAGCCCGAAGGGGGTTCTCCTACGAGCAGTACTTC.

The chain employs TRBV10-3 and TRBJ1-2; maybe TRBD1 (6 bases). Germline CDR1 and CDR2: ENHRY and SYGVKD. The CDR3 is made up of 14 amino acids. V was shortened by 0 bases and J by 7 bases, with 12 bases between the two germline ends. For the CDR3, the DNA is TGTGCCATCAGTGAGTCCAGCAGGGGTGGTGGCTACACCTTC. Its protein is CAISESSRGGGYTF.

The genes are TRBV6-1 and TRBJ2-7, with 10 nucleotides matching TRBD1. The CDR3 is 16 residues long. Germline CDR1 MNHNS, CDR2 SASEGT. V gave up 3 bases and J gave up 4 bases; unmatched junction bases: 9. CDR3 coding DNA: TGTGCCAGCAGTGAGCTTCCCTGGACAGGGGGTTACGAGCAGTACTTC. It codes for CASSELPWTGGYEQYF.

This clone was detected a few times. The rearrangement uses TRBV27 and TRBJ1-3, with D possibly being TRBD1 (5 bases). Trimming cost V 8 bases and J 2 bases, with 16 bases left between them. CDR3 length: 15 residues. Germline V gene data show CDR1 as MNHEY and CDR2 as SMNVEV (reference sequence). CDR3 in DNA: TGTGCCAGCTCCCGGTCCTGGGGGGCTGGAAACACCATATATTTT. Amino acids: CASSRSWGAGNTIYF.

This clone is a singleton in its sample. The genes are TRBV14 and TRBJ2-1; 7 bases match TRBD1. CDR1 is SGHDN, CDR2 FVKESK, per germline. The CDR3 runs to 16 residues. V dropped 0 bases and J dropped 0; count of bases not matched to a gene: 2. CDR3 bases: TGTGCCAGCAGCCAAGAGGGACAGAGCTCCTACAATGAGCAGTTCTTC. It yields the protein CASSQEGQSSYNEQFF.

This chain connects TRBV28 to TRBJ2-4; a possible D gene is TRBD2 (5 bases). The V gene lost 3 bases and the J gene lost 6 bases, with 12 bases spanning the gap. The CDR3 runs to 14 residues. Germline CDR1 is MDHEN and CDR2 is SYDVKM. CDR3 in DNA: TGTGCCAGCAGTTTGTCGGGATCGCGAAACATTCAGTACTTC. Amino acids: CASSLSGSRNIQYF.

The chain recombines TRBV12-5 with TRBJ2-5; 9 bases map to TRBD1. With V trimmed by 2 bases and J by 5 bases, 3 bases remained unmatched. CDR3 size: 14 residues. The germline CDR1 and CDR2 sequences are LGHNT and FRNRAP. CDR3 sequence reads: CASGLTGGLETQYF. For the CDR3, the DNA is TGTGCTAGTGGTTTGACAGGGGGCCTGGAGACCCAGTACTTC.

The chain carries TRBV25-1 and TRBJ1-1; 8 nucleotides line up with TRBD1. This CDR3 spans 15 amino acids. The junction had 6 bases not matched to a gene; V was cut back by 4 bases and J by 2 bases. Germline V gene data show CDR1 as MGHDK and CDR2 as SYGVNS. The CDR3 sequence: CASSVIGTGNTEAFF. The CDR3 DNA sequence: TGTGCCAGCAGTGTTATCGGGACAGGTAACACTGAAGCTTTCTTT.

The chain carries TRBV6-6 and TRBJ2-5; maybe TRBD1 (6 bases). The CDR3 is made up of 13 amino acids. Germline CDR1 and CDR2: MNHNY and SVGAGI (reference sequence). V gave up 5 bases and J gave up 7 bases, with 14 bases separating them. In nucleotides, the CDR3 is TGTGCCAGCAGTGACGGACAGAGCGGGACCCAGTACTTC. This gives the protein CASSDGQSGTQYF.

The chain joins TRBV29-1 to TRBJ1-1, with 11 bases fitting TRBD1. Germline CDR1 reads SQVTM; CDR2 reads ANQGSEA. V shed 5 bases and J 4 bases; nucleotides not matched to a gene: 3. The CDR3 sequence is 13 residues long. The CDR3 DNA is TGCAGCGTTAAGGGACAGGGGGGCACTGAAGCTTTCTTT. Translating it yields CSVKGQGGTEAFF.

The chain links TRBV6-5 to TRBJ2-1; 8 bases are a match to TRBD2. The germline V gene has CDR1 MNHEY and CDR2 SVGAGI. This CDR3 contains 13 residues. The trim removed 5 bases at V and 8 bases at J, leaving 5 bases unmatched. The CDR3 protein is CASSSGSTYEQFF. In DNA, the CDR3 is TGTGCCAGCAGTAGCGGGAGTACCTATGAGCAGTTCTTC.

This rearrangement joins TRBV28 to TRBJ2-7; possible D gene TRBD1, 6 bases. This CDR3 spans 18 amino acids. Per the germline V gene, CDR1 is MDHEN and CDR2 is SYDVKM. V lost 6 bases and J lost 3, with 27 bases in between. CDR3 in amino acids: CASSETGQGGTRRYEQYF. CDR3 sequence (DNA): TGTGCCAGCAGCGAGACGGGACAAGGGGGAACTCGCCGCTACGAGCAGTACTTC.

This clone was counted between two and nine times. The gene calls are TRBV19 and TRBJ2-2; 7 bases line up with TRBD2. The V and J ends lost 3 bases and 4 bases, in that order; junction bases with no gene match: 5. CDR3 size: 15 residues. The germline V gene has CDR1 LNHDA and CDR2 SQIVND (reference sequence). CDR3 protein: CASSIEAGSTGELFF. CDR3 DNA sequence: TGTGCCAGTAGTATCGAAGCGGGAAGCACCGGGGAGCTGTTTTTT.